Below, 8 T cell receptor beta chains from the same sample are listed, as sequenced in a study of OX40 agonist ivuxolimab in advanced cancers. Sequenced by immunoSEQ multiplex PCR; TCRdb stores in-frame clones only, minus some. In the table there are fewer than 75,000 clones, roughly 90% of which are singletons. Sequenced here: CD4+ or CD8+ T cells sorted from blood, sampled in a trial of the OX40 agonist ivuxolimab. These receptor sequences come from an adult with an advanced solid tumor such as melanoma, head and neck, liver or kidney cancer.

The chain couples TRBV6-1 to TRBJ1-5; 8 bases map to TRBD1. V shed 6 bases and J 2 bases; nucleotides not matched to a gene: 6. The germline gives CDR1 MNHNS, CDR2 SASEGT. The CDR3 extends over 15 amino acids. The CDR3 region has the DNA TGTGCCAGCAGGCCGACAGGGGATGGCAATCAGCCCCAGCATTTT. Amino acid sequence: CASRPTGDGNQPQHF.

V is TRBV14 and J is TRBJ1-1; 9 bases map to TRBD1. The germline V gene encodes CDR1 SGHDN and CDR2 FVKESK. The CDR3 sequence is 14 residues long. The junction had 4 bases not matched to a gene; V was cut back by 5 bases and J by 3 bases. The CDR3 DNA reads as TGTGCCAGCAGCGCTACAGGGGGCGACACTGAAGCTTTCTTT. It encodes CASSATGGDTEAFF.

The J gene is TRBJ2-1, the V gene TRBV11-3; 8 nucleotides line up with TRBD2. Looked up from germline, CDR1 is SGHNT and CDR2 is YENEEA. The CDR3 contains 15 residues. V was clipped by 5 bases and J by 7 bases; unmatched bases: 10. This CDR3 reads CASSPRGSGANEQFF. The CDR3 DNA reads TGTGCCAGCAGCCCCCGGGGTAGCGGGGCTAATGAGCAGTTCTTC. Looking up the rest from reference TRBV11-3 and TRBJ2-1 gives the full variable domain: EAGVVQSPRYKIIEKKQPVAFWCNPISGHNTLYWYLQNLGQGPELLIRYENEEAVDDSQLPKDRFSAERLKGVDSTLKIQPAELGDSAVYLCASSPRGSGANEQFFGPGTRLTVL.

V is TRBV7-8 and J is TRBJ2-7; weak D call: TRBD2 (5 bases). Germline V gene sequence: CDR1 SGHVS, CDR2 FQNEAQ. Trimming cost V 4 bases and J 7 bases, with 17 bases left between them. The CDR3 runs 14 residues. CDR3 amino acids: CASSSLFNSGEQYF. Here the CDR3 DNA reads TGTGCCAGCAGCTCACTATTCAACTCGGGGGAGCAGTACTTC.

This chain connects TRBV4-2 to TRBJ2-1; tentative D call: TRBD1 (6 bases). This CDR3 is built from 15 residues. Germline V gene sequence: CDR1 LGHNA, CDR2 YNFKEQ. V lost 3 bases and J lost 9, with 18 bases in between. The CDR3 loop reads CASSHPRGGPGEQFF. The CDR3 DNA follows: TGTGCCAGCAGCCACCCCCGAGGGGGACCCGGTGAGCAGTTCTTC.

The chain has TRBV10-3 and TRBJ2-7, with 7 bases lining up with TRBD1. Germline V lookup: CDR1 ENHRY, CDR2 SYGVKD. Trimming removed 11 bases from V and 2 bases from J; junction bases left unmatched: 12. The CDR3 is made up of 14 amino acids. The CDR3 protein is CASAPGGNTYEQYF. The CDR3 DNA sequence: TGTGCCTCCGCGCCAGGGGGTAACACCTACGAGCAGTACTTC.

J is TRBJ2-1 and V is TRBV18; 12 bases map to TRBD2. This CDR3 is built from 17 residues. V trimming: 3 bases; J trimming: 6 bases; junction bases outside the gene matches: 9. The germline gives CDR1 KGHSH, CDR2 LQKENI. CDR3 protein: CASSPNSLAGGFNEQFF. CDR3 nucleotide sequence: TGTGCCAGCTCACCTAACTCACTAGCGGGGGGATTCAATGAGCAGTTCTTC.

This clone was seen a handful of times. This chain joins TRBV6-6 and TRBJ1-5, with a possible D match to TRBD1 (6 bases). V lost 5 bases to trimming and J lost 0 bases, with 11 bases between them. The germline V gene encodes CDR1 MNHNY and CDR2 SVGAGI (reference sequence). This CDR3 contains 15 residues. The CDR3 DNA reads TGTGCCAGCAGTGAGCAGGGGATTAGCAATCAGCCCCAGCATTTT. Translation: CASSEQGISNQPQHF.